Listed below are T cell receptor beta chains from one sample, sequenced in a study of T cells in Graves' hyperthyroidism and ophthalmopathy. Using its own MiXCR run on the multiplex PCR reads, TCRdb lists one record per CDR3 protein. This table holds 550,000 to 600,000 distinct CDR3 sequences, approximately 15% found once. Sequencing was done on a sample of blood. Receptors were obtained from a woman between 18 and 29 years old with Graves' ophthalmopathy. Each CDR3 is given with its conserved first and last residue. Fields, in order: clone size, V gene, D gene, J gene, CDR3 DNA, CDR3 protein. The D gene is left open where the match is weak. Size values are once, few and many counts, or a class for expanded clones, and some rows have none.

few,TRBV20-1,-,TRBJ2-4,TGCAGTGCTAGTAGGGGGGGAGCCAAAAACATTCAGTACTTC,CSASRGGAKNIQYF
many,TRBV30,-,TRBJ2-7,TGTGCCTGGAGTCCGGGGGCCGAGCAGTACTTC,CAWSPGAEQYF
-,TRBV28,-,TRBJ2-3,TGTGCCAGCAGTCCTTCGCCTCCGGGCCCCCTGGGAGATACGCAGTATTTT,CASSPSPPGPLGDTQYF
many,TRBV29-1,-,TRBJ2-1,TGCAGCGCGAAGAGGGAATTTATCGACAATGAGCAGTTCTTC,CSAKREFIDNEQFF
many,TRBV6-2/TRBV6-3,TRBD2,TRBJ2-7,TGTGCCAGCAGTTACTCAACTAGCGGGCCACCCCCGGGGACCCTCTCCTACGAGCAGTACTTC,CASSYSTSGPPPGTLSYEQYF
many,TRBV7-9,-,TRBJ1-2,TGTGCCAGCAGCTCGCGGTCTGAGGCGAGGAGAGGCTACACCTTC,CASSSRSEARRGYTF
-,TRBV29-1,TRBD2,TRBJ2-1,TGCAGCGTTCATAGCGGGAGGGAGTACAATGAGCAGTTCTTC,CSVHSGREYNEQFF
few,TRBV6-1,-,TRBJ2-3,TGTGCCAGCGCCACTTTTAGCACAGATACGCAGTATTTT,CASATFSTDTQYF
many,TRBV18,-,TRBJ2-7,TGTGCCAGCTCACCGTCTAGCTCCCGCTCCGAGCAGTACTTC,CASSPSSSRSEQYF
many,TRBV20-1,TRBD1,TRBJ2-1,TGCAGTGCTAGCCTCCCAAGCAGGGGGATCGATGAGCAGTTCTTC,CSASLPSRGIDEQFF
many,TRBV20-1,-,TRBJ1-5,TGCAGTGCTAGAATAGGGCAGACCCTAGGATATAGCAATCAGCCCCAGCATTTT,CSARIGQTLGYSNQPQHF
-,TRBV5-1,-,TRBJ1-4,TGCGCCAGCAGCCTTAGGCTGGGGATTTGGGAAAAACTGTTTTTT,CASSLRLGIWEKLFF
many,TRBV6-1,TRBD2,TRBJ2-1,TGTGCCAGCACCCCCTTGGGGAGGGTGCTGACAGACAATGAGCAGTTCTTC,CASTPLGRVLTDNEQFF
many,TRBV28,-,TRBJ2-7,TGTGCCAGCAGTTTACAGGGAGGAAGCTCCTACGAGCAGTACTTC,CASSLQGGSSYEQYF
many,TRBV27,TRBD2,TRBJ2-5,TGTGCCAGCAGCGGGACTAGCAATGCTTGGGAGACCCAGTACTTC,CASSGTSNAWETQYF
many,TRBV20-1,TRBD2,TRBJ2-7,TGCAGTGCGACGGGGGGACTAGCGGGAGACGAGCAGTACTTC,CSATGGLAGDEQYF
many,TRBV5-1,-,TRBJ1-6,TGCGCCAGCAGCTTGGACGGGAGCTCCTATAATTCACCCCTCCACTTT,CASSLDGSSYNSPLHF
few,TRBV10-3,-,TRBJ2-3,TGTGCCATCAGTGAGGGTAAGACTTCCGATACGCAGTATTTT,CAISEGKTSDTQYF
many,TRBV7-2,-,TRBJ2-7,TGTGCCAGCAGCGAGGGGGGGGGAAGGTTCTACGAGCAGTACTTC,CASSEGGGRFYEQYF
-,TRBV11-2,-,TRBJ2-3,TGTGCCAGCAGCTTAGGTGTGGAGGATACGCAGTATTTT,CASSLGVEDTQYF